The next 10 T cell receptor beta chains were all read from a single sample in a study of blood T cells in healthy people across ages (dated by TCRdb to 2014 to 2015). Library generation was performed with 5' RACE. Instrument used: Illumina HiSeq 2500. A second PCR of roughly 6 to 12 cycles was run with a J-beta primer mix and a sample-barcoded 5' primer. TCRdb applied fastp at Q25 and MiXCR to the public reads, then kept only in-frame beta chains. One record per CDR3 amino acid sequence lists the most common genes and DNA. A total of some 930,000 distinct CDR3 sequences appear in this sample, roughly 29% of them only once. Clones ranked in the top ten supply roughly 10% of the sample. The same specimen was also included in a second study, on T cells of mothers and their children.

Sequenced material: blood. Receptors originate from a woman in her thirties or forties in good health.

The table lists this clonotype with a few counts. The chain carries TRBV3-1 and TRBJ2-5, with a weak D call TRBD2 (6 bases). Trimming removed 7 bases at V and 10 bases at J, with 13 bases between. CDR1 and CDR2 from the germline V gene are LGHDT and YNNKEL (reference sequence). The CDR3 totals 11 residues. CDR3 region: CASTNRDFQYF. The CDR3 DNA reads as TGTGCCAGCACCAACCGGGACTTCCAGTACTTC.

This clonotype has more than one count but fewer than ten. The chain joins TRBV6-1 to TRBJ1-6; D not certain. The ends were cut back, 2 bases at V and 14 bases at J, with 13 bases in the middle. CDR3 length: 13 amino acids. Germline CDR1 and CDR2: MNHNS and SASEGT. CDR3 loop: CASSELAATALHF. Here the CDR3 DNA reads TGTGCCAGCAGTGAATTGGCAGCTACTGCCCTCCACTTT.

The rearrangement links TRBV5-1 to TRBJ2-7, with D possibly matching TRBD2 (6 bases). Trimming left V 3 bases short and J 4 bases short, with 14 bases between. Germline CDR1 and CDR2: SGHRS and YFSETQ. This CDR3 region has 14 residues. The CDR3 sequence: CASSSGAGTYEQYF. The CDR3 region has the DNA TGCGCCAGCAGCTCGGGTGCTGGGACTTACGAGCAGTACTTC. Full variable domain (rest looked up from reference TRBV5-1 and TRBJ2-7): KAGVTQTPRYLIKTRGQQVTLSCSPISGHRSVSWYQQTPGQGLQFLFEYFSETQRNKGNFPGRFSGRQFSNSRSEMNVSTLELGDSALYLCASSSGAGTYEQYFGPGTRLTVT.

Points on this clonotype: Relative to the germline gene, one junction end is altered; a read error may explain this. This CDR3 is CVSSPGPLYEQYF. As DNA, the CDR3 is TGTGTCAGCAGTCCAGGGCCCCTCTACGAGCAGTACTTC. The chain has TRBV28 and TRBJ2-7; TRBD1 is a possible D gene (5 bases). Germline V gene sequence: CDR1 MDHEN, CDR2 SYDVKM. The CDR3 totals 13 residues.

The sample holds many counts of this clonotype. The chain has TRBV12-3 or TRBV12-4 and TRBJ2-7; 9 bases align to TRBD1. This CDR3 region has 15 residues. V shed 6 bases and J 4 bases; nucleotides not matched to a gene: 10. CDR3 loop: CASSQLSTGGYEQYF. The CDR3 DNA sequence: TGTGCCAGCAGCCAACTCTCGACAGGGGGGTACGAGCAGTACTTC.

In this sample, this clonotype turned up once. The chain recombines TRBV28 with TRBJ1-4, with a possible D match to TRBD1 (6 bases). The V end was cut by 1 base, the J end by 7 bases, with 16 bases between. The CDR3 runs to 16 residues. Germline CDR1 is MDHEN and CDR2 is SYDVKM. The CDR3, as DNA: TGTGCCAGCAGTTTATTTGGAGAGGGGGAAACTGAAAAACTGTTTTTT. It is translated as CASSLFGEGETEKLFF.

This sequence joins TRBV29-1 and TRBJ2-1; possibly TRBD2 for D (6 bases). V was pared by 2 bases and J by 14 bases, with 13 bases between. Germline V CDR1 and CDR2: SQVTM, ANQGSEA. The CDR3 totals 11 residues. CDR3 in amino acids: CSVERDGSKFF. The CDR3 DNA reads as TGCAGCGTTGAAAGGGACGGGAGTAAGTTCTTC.

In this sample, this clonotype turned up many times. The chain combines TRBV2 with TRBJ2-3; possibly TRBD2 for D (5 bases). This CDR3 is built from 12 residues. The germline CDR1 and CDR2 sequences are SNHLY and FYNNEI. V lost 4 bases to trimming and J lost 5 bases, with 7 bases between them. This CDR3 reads CASSAGIDTQYF. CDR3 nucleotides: TGTGCCAGCAGTGCCGGGATAGATACGCAGTATTTT.

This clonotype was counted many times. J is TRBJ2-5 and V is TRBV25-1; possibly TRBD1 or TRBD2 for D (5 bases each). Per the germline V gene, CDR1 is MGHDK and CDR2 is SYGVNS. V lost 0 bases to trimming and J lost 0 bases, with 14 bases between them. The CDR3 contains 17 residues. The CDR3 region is CASSEYPDWGYQETQYF. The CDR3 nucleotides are TGTGCCAGCAGTGAATATCCCGACTGGGGGTACCAAGAGACCCAGTACTTC.

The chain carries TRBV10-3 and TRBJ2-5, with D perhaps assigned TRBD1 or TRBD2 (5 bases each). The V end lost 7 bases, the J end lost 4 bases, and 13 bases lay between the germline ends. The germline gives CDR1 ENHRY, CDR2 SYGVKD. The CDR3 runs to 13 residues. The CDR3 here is CAITSGGGETQYF. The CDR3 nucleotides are TGTGCCATCACCTCAGGTGGGGGAGAGACCCAGTACTTC.